The rows below give T cell receptor beta chains drawn from one sample of a study of long-term antiretroviral therapy in people with HIV. Sequenced by immunoSEQ multiplex PCR; TCRdb stores in-frame clones only, minus some. The profile shows approximately 26,000 clones, roughly nine tenths of them singletons. The sequences come from unsorted PBMCs, collected 3.1 years after starting antiretroviral therapy. Source of these receptors: a young man with HIV. Both conserved end residues are part of each CDR3. A D gene is named only where the DNA matches it firmly. Only part of the rows carry a size: once, few, many, or a class if the clone is expanded.

v_call,clone_size,j_call,d_call,cdr3_aa,cdr3_nt
TRBV11-2,.,TRBJ2-5,.,CASSLNSLQETQYF,TGTGCCAGCAGCTTAAACAGCCTCCAAGAGACCCAGTACTTC
TRBV9,.,TRBJ1-1,.,CASSVRGEGRSEAFF,TGTGCCAGCAGCGTACGAGGGGAAGGACGGTCTGAAGCTTTCTTT
TRBV6-5,.,TRBJ1-6,.,CASSYSPFNSPLHF,TGTGCCAGCAGTTACTCCCCCTTCAATTCACCCCTCCACTTT
TRBV10-3,.,TRBJ2-1,.,CAISGKGFSYNEQFF,TGTGCCATCAGCGGCAAAGGGTTTTCCTACAATGAGCAGTTCTTC
TRBV12-5,.,TRBJ2-7,TRBD1,CASGLGTGGLYEQYF,TGTGCTAGTGGTTTGGGCACAGGGGGTCTATACGAGCAGTACTTC
TRBV4-1,.,TRBJ2-7,.,CASSQEGASSYEQYF,TGCGCCAGCAGCCAAGAAGGGGCGAGCTCCTACGAGCAGTACTTC
TRBV11-2,.,TRBJ2-1,.,CASSLPSINEQFF,TGTGCCAGCAGCCTCCCCTCGATCAATGAGCAGTTCTTC
TRBV9,.,TRBJ1-4,.,CASSVDGSNEKLFF,TGTGCCAGCAGCGTAGACGGTTCTAATGAAAAACTGTTTTTT
TRBV7-6,once,TRBJ1-4,TRBD1,CASSPRPQGIREKLFF,TGTGCCAGCAGCCCCCGCCCACAGGGGATTCGTGAAAAACTGTTTTTT
TRBV7-6,once,TRBJ1-1,.,CASSLGQPNTEAFF,TGTGCCAGCAGCTTAGGACAGCCCAACACTGAAGCTTTCTTT
TRBV7-2,.,TRBJ2-7,TRBD2,CASSPAGTSDYEQYF,TGTGCCAGCAGCCCGGCAGGGACTAGCGACTACGAGCAGTACTTC
TRBV9,.,TRBJ1-1,.,CASSAGTVTEAFF,TGTGCCAGCAGCGCCGGGACGGTCACCGAAGCTTTCTTT
TRBV15,.,TRBJ1-5,TRBD1,CATSREQGDYQPQHF,TGTGCCACCAGCAGAGAACAGGGGGACTATCAGCCCCAGCATTTT
TRBV7-3,.,TRBJ2-2,.,CASSQTGGTGELFF,TGTGCCAGCAGCCAGACAGGAGGCACCGGGGAGCTGTTTTTT
TRBV6-5,.,TRBJ1-2,.,CASSYKANYGYTF,TGTGCCAGCAGTTACAAGGCAAACTATGGCTACACCTTC
TRBV5-5,once,TRBJ2-7,.,CASSFNRGSYYEQYF,TGTGCCAGCAGCTTTAACAGAGGGTCGTACTACGAGCAGTACTTC
TRBV19,.,TRBJ2-5,.,CASSIIEGQTQYF,TGTGCCAGTAGTATAATCGAGGGCCAGACCCAGTACTTC
TRBV27,.,TRBJ2-7,TRBD1,CATWDSPYEQYF,TGTGCCACCTGGGACAGCCCCTACGAGCAGTACTTC